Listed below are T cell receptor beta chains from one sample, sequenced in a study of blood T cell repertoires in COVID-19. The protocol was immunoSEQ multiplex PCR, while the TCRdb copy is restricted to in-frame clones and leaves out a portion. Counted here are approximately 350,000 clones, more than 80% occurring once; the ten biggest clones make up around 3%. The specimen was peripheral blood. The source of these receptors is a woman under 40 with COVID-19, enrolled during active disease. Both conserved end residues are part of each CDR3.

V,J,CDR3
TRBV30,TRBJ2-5,CAWGPDTSTQYF
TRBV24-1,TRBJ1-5,CATSEPEREINQPQHF
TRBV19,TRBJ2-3,CASTDRGTTDTQYF
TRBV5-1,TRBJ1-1,CASSDPGTSSNTEAFF
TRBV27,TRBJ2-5,CASSLLGGGAQPQETQYF
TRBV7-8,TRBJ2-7,CASSSRSDRGSYEQYF
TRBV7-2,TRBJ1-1,CASSLTNVGQAEKAFF
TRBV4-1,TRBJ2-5,CASSQASRETQYF
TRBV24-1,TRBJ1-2,CATSTGTGKFDYGYTF
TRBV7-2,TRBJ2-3,CASSRDRGTDTQYF
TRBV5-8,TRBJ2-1,CASGGQGVGEQFF
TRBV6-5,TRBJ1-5,CASSYYREAPAQHF
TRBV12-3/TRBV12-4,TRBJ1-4,CASSLGANEKLFF
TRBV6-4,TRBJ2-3,CASSEVDAAMDTQYF
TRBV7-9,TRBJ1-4,CASSPITGSANEKLFF
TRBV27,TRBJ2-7,CASRGAGEKLKPYEQYF
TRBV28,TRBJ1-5,CASLIQGGGQPQHF
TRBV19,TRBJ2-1,CASSRGQGLGSFNEQFF
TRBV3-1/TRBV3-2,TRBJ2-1,CASSQGGGASYNEQFF
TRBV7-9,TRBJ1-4,CASSSGVVKITNEKLFF
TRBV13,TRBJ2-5,CASSLETSGSSDQETQYF
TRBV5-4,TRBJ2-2,CASSTPSGSTGELFF
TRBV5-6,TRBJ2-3,CASSLAGGVTDTQYF
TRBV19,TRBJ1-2,CASRDKVHYGYTF
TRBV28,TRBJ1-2,CASIPQGLHGYTF
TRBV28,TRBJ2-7,CASSPEGTGPREQYF
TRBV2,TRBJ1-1,CASSPTGPNTEAFF
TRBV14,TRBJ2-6,CASSQGASGANVLTF
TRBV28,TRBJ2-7,CASSPAGGGGYYEQYF
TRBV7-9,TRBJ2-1,CASSLSIQGETNEQFF
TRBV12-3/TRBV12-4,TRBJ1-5,CATRLGGNQPQHF
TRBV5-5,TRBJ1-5,CASKETGVNQPQHF
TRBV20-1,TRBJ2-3,CSPRGDTQYF
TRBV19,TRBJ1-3,CASSIYGIAGNTIYF
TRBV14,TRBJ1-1,CASSQDVIGQGMYTEAFF
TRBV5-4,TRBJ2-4,CASSFERGPTNIQYF
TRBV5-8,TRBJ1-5,CASSLGQPNQPQHF
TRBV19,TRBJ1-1,CASSIEGQGKGAFF
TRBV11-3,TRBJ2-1,CASSPRQGTDNEQFF
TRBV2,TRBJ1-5,CASSRGIQPQHF
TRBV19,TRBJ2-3,CASSILIAGSSSTDTQYF
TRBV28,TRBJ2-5,CASTTGRETQYF
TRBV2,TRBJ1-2,CASRARQMTNYGYTF
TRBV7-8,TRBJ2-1,CASSLGGGQGSYEQFF
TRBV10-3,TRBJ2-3,CAISRDTAGGGDTQYF
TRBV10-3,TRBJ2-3,CAINGLGSTDTQYF
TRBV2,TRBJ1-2,CASSQGMGYGYTF
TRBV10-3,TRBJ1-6,CAISGQLENSPLHF
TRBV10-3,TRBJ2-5,CATQIRSQETQYF
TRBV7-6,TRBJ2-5,CASSRYRGIQETQYF
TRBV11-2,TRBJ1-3,CASTKYRDHSGNTIYF
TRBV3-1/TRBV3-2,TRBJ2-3,CASSHGTGPDTQYF